This TCR beta chain emerged from a study of CD8 T cells in Susac syndrome. Whole-study findings and limits: Individuals included in the TCR sequencing and HLA analysis were acknowledged by the study to be relatively few in number.

Matching for age and sex applied to the controls, who were healthy donors. The CD8+ and CD4+ T cells were isolated magnetically using a negative isolation approach, whereas the TEMRA cells were enriched by FACS. This clonotype was seen once. The antigen remains undetermined. The germline V gene has CDR1 MNHEY and CDR2 SMNVEV (reference sequence). The CDR3 consists of 16 residues. Trimming cost V 1 base and J 4 bases; bases outside gene matches: 1. Reverse transcription of about 0.45 to 1 ug RNA was carried out with random hexamers. Via MiXCR, TCRdb re-called the immunoSEQ multiplex PCR reads, giving one row per CDR3 protein. Here the sample spans 110,000 to 150,000 distinct CDR3 sequences, approximately 95% being singletons.

The receptor was derived from a human donor in good health. This rearrangement joins TRBV27 to TRBJ2-3, with 14 bases identical to TRBD2. The specimen sequenced was CD8+ T cells from PBMCs. In DNA, the CDR3 is TGTGCCAGCAGTTTATGGACTAGCGGGGGGCCAGATACGCAGTATTTT. Protein: CASSLWTSGGPDTQYF.